The sequence of this TCR beta chain was determined in a study of blood T cell repertoires in COVID-19. The protocol was immunoSEQ multiplex PCR, while the TCRdb copy is restricted to in-frame clones and leaves out a portion. The sample yields about 490,000 clones, roughly 88% seen once. Germline CDR1 and CDR2: SGHTA and FQGNSA. The V end lost 5 bases, the J end lost 3 bases, and 14 bases lay between the germline ends. The CDR3 has 15 amino acids. The clonotype originates from a human donor in a cohort sampled during active COVID-19. The chain combines TRBV7-2 with TRBJ2-1, with D perhaps matching TRBD2 (5 bases). The specimen was peripheral blood. The CDR3 region is CASSPEAEVYNEQFF. The CDR3 DNA follows: TGTGCCAGCAGCCCGGAAGCGGAGGTCTACAATGAGCAGTTCTTC.